A single sample gave rise to the 17 T cell receptor beta chains below, sequenced in a study of T cells in Graves' hyperthyroidism and ophthalmopathy. The investigators amplified TCR beta CDR3 regions from RNA transcripts. Using the HTBI primer set, a first-round RT-PCR was run on the TCR CDR3. TCRdb ran MiXCR on the multiplex PCR reads and lists one entry per CDR3 protein. The data contain a few hundred thousand distinct CDR3 sequences, 15% to 17% of them singletons. Sequenced: blood. The receptors come from a woman in her thirties with Graves' hyperthyroidism.

In this sample, this clonotype turned up a few times. The chain is built from TRBV19 and TRBJ2-7; 8 nucleotides line up with TRBD2. Germline V gene data show CDR1 as LNHDA and CDR2 as SQIVND (reference sequence). CDR3 length: 13 amino acids. Losses at the gene ends were 9 bases for V and 3 bases for J; bases not matched to a gene: 7. CDR3 loop: CARPREDDYEQYF. The CDR3 DNA reads TGTGCCAGACCGCGGGAGGACGACTACGAGCAGTACTTC.

The gene calls are TRBV19 and TRBJ1-6; no clear D gene. The CDR3 runs 13 residues. Germline-derived CDR1 and CDR2 are LNHDA and SQIVND (reference sequence). Deletions cut 7 bases from V and 7 bases from J, with 11 bases between. DNA of the CDR3: TGTGCCAGTAAGGATATGGGGAATTCACCCCTCCACTTT. Its translation: CASKDMGNSPLHF.

In its sample, this clonotype was seen many times. This rearrangement joins TRBV27 to TRBJ1-1; D unclear. Between the trimmed V and J ends, which lost 9 bases and 1 base, there was a span of 9 bases. The V gene's germline CDR1 is MNHEY and CDR2 SMNVEV (reference sequence). The CDR3 is 12 amino acids. In DNA, the CDR3 is TGTGCCAGTCGAACAGCGAACACTGAAGCTTTCTTT. This sequence encodes CASRTANTEAFF.

The sample holds many counts of this clonotype. V and J are TRBV7-2 and TRBJ2-1, with 9 nucleotides matching TRBD1. The CDR3 consists of 16 residues. V was pared by 5 bases and J by 6 bases, with 11 bases of the junction left unmatched. From germline, CDR1 is SGHTA and CDR2 FQGNSA. The chain's CDR3 is CASSPRQGQGFNEQFF. CDR3 DNA sequence: TGTGCCAGCAGCCCCCGCCAGGGACAGGGATTCAATGAGCAGTTCTTC.

Comments on this clonotype: Given a much more abundant clone one base away, this may be a read error. The gene calls are TRBV6-1 and TRBJ2-1, with D possibly matching TRBD1 (6 bases). CDR1 is MNHNS and CDR2 is SASEGT in the germline V gene. Trimming took off 7 bases at V and 12 bases at J, with 25 bases between the two ends. CDR3 size: 15 residues. DNA for the CDR3: TGTGCCAGCATCCCCCTCCAGGGGCCAGGGATAGTGCAGTTCTTC. Protein product: CASIPLQGPGIVQFF.

This clonotype was recorded a few times. The rearrangement links TRBV12-3 or TRBV12-4 to TRBJ1-5, with 8 bases aligning to TRBD1. After removal of 9 bases from V and 5 bases from J, the junction contained 9 bases not matched to a gene. This CDR3 spans 14 amino acids. This CDR3 is CASARQGSYQPQHF. For the CDR3, the DNA is TGTGCCAGTGCGCGACAGGGGAGTTATCAGCCCCAGCATTTT.

This clonotype has more than one count but fewer than ten. The V call is TRBV28, the J call TRBJ2-4; 10 nucleotides agree with TRBD1. CDR1 is MDHEN and CDR2 is SYDVKM in the germline V gene. This CDR3 is 16 amino acids long. J gave up 6 bases and V 5 bases, and 10 bases lay outside the gene matches. CDR3 loop: CASSGPGQGTPNIQYF. The CDR3 nucleotides are TGTGCCAGCAGTGGCCCGGGACAGGGGACCCCAAACATTCAGTACTTC.

This clonotype has ten or more counts. The V call is TRBV12-3 or TRBV12-4, the J call TRBJ2-7, with no clear D. This CDR3 comprises 12 residues. Deletions cut 2 bases from V and 5 bases from J, with 7 bases between. Here the CDR3 DNA reads TGTGCCAGCAGTTTAAACAAGAACGAGCAGTACTTC. This translates into CASSLNKNEQYF.

Of note for this clonotype: This clone may be a read error of a much larger clone one base away. The rearrangement joins TRBV27 to TRBJ1-1, with D tentatively TRBD1 (5 bases). This CDR3 region has 14 residues. The germline V and J ends were trimmed by 5 bases and 4 bases, with 14 bases remaining between them. Per germline, CDR1 MNHEY and CDR2 SMNVEV (reference sequence). DNA for the CDR3: TGTGCCAGCAGTGGATTTGGGGGTGGCACTGAAGCTTTCTTT. The encoded protein is CASSGFGGGTEAFF.

This clonotype was seen ten or more times. The CDR3 reads CASSLSDGGNSPLHF. The CDR3 coding sequence is TGTGCCAGCAGTTTATCGGACGGAGGGAATTCACCCCTCCACTTT. The J gene is TRBJ1-6, the V gene TRBV27, with no clear D. Trimming removed 0 bases at V and 7 bases at J, with 10 bases between. CDR1 and CDR2 from the germline V gene are MNHEY and SMNVEV (reference sequence). The CDR3 totals 15 residues.

In this sample, this clonotype turned up many times. The gene calls are TRBV5-1 and TRBJ2-3, with 10 bases matching TRBD1. Trimming took 4 bases from V and 3 from J; bases not matched to a gene: 2. The CDR3 spans 14 residues. Germline V gene lookup returns CDR1 SGHRS and CDR2 YFSETQ. CDR3: CASSRQGATDTQYF. CDR3 sequence (DNA): TGCGCCAGCAGCAGACAGGGGGCAACAGATACGCAGTATTTT.

The chain is built from TRBV4-1 and TRBJ2-7, with D unclear. The germline CDR1 and CDR2 sequences are MGHRA and YSYEKL. The CDR3 is 15 amino acids. Trimming took 1 base from V and 2 from J, leaving 12 bases between them. CDR3 bases: TGCGCCAGCAGCCAAGGGCAGGAAGGAGCCTACGAGCAGTACTTC. This sequence encodes CASSQGQEGAYEQYF.

This clonotype was counted many times. The CDR3 bases are TGCAGTGCCCAAGCGGGCGGCACAGATACGCAGTATTTT. Translated: CSAQAGGTDTQYF. J is TRBJ2-3 and V is TRBV20-1, with D maybe TRBD2 (6 bases). Germline loops: CDR1 DFQATT, CDR2 SNEGSKA (reference sequence). The germline V and J ends were trimmed by 6 bases and 1 base, with 11 bases remaining between them. The CDR3 loop spans 13 amino acids.

This clonotype showed up many times. The chain links TRBV3-1 to TRBJ1-3, with unresolved D. The V end lost 2 bases, the J end lost 1 base, and 3 bases lay between the germline ends. In germline, CDR1 is LGHDT, CDR2 YNNKEL (reference sequence). The CDR3 is 13 residues long. This chain's CDR3 is CASSQKSGNTIYF. The CDR3 DNA sequence: TGTGCCAGCAGCCAAAAATCTGGAAACACCATATATTTT.

The table lists this clonotype with many counts. V gene TRBV30 combines with J gene TRBJ1-2, with D unresolved. CDR1 and CDR2 from the germline V gene are GTSNPN and SVGIG (reference sequence). The V end lost 3 bases, the J end lost 8 bases, and 16 bases lay between the germline ends. The length of the CDR3 is 13 residues. Here the CDR3 DNA reads TGTGCCTGGAGCTACGGGGTTTTGGAAGGCTACACCTTC. Protein product: CAWSYGVLEGYTF.

This clonotype was detected many times. This rearrangement joins TRBV6-6 to TRBJ2-7, with D uncertain. The V end lost 1 base, the J end lost 3 bases, and 13 bases lay between the germline ends. CDR3 size: 15 residues. Germline V CDR1 and CDR2: MNHNY, SVGAGI (reference sequence). The DNA for the CDR3 is TGTGCCAGCAGTTACTTGAGCTGGAAGGACTACGAGCAGTACTTC. Its translation is CASSYLSWKDYEQYF.

This clonotype was seen repeatedly, ten times or more. The V and J genes are TRBV30 and TRBJ1-5; D gene uncertain. This CDR3 is 15 amino acids long. With 2 bases removed from V and 10 bases from J, the gap between germline ends came to 21 bases. Germline V gives CDR1 GTSNPN, CDR2 SVGIG (reference sequence). The CDR3: CAWSLAGTVVSPQHF. The DNA of the CDR3 is TGTGCCTGGAGTCTTGCGGGAACGGTGGTAAGCCCCCAGCATTTT.